The subject of this entry is one T cell receptor beta chain. The data derive from a study of T cells in Graves' hyperthyroidism and ophthalmopathy. From germline, CDR1 is MNHEY and CDR2 SVGEGT. With 6 bases removed from V and 0 bases from J, the gap between germline ends came to 12 bases. The CDR3 is 15 residues long. Amplification of TCR beta CDR3 regions was performed using RNA transcripts as template. The HTBI primer set drove a first-round RT-PCR of the TCR CDR3. Each CDR3 protein is one row after TCRdb ran MiXCR on the multiplex PCR reads. Of fewer than 750,000 distinct CDR3 sequences in the sample, 13% to 15% were seen once.

Source material: blood. The origin of this receptor is a woman aged 50 to 60 with Graves' ophthalmopathy. The V and J genes are TRBV6-2 or TRBV6-3 and TRBJ2-1, with D tentatively TRBD1 (5 bases). The CDR3 DNA sequence: TGTGCCAGCAGGTCACAGGTAGGCTCCTACAATGAGCAGTTCTTC. Encoded protein: CASRSQVGSYNEQFF.